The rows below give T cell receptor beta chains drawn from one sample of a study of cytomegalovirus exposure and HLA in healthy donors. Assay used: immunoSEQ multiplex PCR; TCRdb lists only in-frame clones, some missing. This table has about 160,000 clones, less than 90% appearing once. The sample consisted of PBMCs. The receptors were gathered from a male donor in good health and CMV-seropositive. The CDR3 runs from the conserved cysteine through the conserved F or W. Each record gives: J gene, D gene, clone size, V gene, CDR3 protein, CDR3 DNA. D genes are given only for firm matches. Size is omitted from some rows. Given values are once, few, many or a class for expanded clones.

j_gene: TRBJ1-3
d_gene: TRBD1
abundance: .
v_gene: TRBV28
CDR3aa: CASSSGQFSGNTIYF
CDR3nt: TGTGCCAGCAGTTCGGGACAGTTCTCTGGAAACACCATATATTTT

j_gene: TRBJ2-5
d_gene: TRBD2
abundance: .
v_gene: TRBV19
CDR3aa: CASSPWTSGAETQYF
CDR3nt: TGTGCCAGTAGTCCCTGGACTAGCGGGGCGGAGACCCAGTACTTC

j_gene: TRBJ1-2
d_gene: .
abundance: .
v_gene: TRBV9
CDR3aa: CASSVGQGTYGYTF
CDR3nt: TGTGCCAGCAGCGTAGGCCAGGGAACATATGGCTACACCTTC

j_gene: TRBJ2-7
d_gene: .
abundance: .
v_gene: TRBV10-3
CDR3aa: CAISESVGVAYEQYF
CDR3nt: TGTGCCATCAGTGAGTCGGTGGGAGTAGCCTACGAGCAGTACTTC

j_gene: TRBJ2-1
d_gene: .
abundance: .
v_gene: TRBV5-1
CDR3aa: CASSNSRSYNEQFF
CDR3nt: TGCGCCAGCAGCAATAGCAGATCCTACAATGAGCAGTTCTTC

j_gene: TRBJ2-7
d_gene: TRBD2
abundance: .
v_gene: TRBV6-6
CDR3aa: CASSYSKASGFYEQYF
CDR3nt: TGTGCCAGCAGTTACTCGAAGGCTAGCGGATTCTACGAGCAGTACTTC

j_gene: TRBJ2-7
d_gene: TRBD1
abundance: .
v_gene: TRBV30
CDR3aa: CAWALQGAPYEQYF
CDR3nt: TGTGCCTGGGCGCTACAGGGGGCTCCCTACGAGCAGTACTTC

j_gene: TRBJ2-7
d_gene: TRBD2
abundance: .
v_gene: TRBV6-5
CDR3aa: CASSSSGARLSEQYF
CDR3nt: TGTGCCAGCAGCTCCAGCGGGGCTCGTCTCTCCGAGCAGTACTTC

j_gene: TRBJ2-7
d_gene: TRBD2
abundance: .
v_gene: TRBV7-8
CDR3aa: CASSFQAGVNEQYF
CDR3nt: TGTGCCAGCAGCTTTCAAGCGGGAGTAAACGAGCAGTACTTC

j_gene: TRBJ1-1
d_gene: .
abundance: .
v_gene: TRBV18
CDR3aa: CASSPPGSRRGTEAFF
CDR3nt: TGTGCCAGCTCACCACCCGGGAGTCGAAGGGGCACTGAAGCTTTCTTT

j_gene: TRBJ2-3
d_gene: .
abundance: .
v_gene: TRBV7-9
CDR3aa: CASSPWSGSTDTQYF
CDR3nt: TGTGCCAGCAGCCCCTGGAGCGGGAGCACAGATACGCAGTATTTT

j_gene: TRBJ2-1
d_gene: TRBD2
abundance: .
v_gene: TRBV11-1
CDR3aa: CASSLETSGYNEQFF
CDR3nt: TGTGCCAGCAGCTTAGAGACTAGCGGCTACAATGAGCAGTTCTTC

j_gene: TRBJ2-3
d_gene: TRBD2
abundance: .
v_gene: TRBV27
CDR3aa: CASSYLGTSGDTQYF
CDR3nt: TGTGCCAGCAGTTATTTGGGGACTAGCGGAGATACGCAGTATTTT

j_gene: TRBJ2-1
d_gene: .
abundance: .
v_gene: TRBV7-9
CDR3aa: CASSLTGSSAEQFF
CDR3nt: TGTGCCAGCAGCTTAACGGGGTCCAGCGCTGAGCAGTTCTTC

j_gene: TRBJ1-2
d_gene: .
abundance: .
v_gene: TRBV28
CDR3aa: CASNVRGSGYGYTF
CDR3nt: TGTGCCAGCAACGTCAGGGGTTCCGGCTATGGCTACACCTTC

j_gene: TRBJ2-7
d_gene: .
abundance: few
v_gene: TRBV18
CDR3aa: CASSPVTGEGIYEQYF
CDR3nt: TGTGCCAGCTCACCCGTGACAGGGGAGGGAATTTACGAGCAGTACTTC

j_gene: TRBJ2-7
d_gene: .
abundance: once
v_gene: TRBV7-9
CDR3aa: CASSPPSAGTSYEQYF
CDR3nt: TGTGCCAGCAGCCCCCCCTCGGCGGGAACATCTTACGAGCAGTACTTC

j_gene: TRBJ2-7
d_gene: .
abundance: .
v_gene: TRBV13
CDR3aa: CASSSRVGEQYF
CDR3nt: TGTGCCAGCAGCTCCAGGGTTGGGGAGCAGTACTTC

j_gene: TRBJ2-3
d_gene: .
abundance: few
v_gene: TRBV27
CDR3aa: CASSLRERSGDTQYF
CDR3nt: TGTGCCAGCAGTTTAAGAGAGCGGTCGGGGGATACGCAGTATTTT

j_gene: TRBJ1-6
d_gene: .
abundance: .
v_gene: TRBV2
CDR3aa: CASSEQGMVSYNSPLHF
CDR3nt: TGTGCCAGCAGCGAACAGGGAATGGTGTCCTATAATTCACCCCTCCACTTT

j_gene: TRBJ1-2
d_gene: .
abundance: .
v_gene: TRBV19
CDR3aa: CASSTHRASNYGYTF
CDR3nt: TGTGCCAGTAGTACCCACAGGGCCTCTAACTATGGCTACACCTTC

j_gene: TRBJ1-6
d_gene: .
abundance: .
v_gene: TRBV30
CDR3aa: CAWSVPPGNSPLHF
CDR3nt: TGTGCCTGGAGTGTACCGCCAGGGAATTCACCCCTCCACTTT

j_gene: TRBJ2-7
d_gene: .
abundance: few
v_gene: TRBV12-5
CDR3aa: CASGLALAEQYF
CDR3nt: TGTGCTAGTGGTTTAGCGCTCGCCGAGCAGTACTTC

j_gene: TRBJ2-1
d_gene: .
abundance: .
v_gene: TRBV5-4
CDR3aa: CASSFGDTQGEQFF
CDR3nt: TGTGCCAGCAGCTTTGGAGATACTCAAGGTGAGCAGTTCTTC

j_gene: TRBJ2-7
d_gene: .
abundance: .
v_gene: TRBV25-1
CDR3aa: CASSSGGAGLNEQYF
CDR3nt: TGTGCCAGCAGTTCTGGGGGGGCAGGGCTGAACGAGCAGTACTTC

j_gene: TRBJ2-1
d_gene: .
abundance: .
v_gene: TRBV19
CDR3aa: CASTEGQLTYNEQFF
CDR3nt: TGTGCCAGTACAGAAGGACAGCTTACCTACAATGAGCAGTTCTTC

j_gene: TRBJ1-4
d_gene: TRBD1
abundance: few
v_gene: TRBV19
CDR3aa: CASWDSGATNEKLFF
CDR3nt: TGTGCCAGTTGGGACAGCGGAGCAACTAATGAAAAACTGTTTTTT

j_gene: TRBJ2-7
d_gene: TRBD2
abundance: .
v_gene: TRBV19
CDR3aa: CASSPTSGSSYEQYF
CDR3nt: TGTGCCAGTAGTCCCACTAGCGGGAGTTCCTACGAGCAGTACTTC

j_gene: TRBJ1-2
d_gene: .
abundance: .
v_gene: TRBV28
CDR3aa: CASSRRVHGYTF
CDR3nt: TGTGCCAGCAGTCGCCGGGTCCATGGCTACACCTTC

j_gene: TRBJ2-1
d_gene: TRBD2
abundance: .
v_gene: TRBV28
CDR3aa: CASRPAAGSGYNNEQFF
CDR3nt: TGTGCCAGCAGACCTGCTGCGGGTAGCGGGTATAACAATGAGCAGTTCTTC

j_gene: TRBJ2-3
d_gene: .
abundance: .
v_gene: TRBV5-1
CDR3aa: CASSLASAGDTQYF
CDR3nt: TGCGCCAGCAGCTTGGCTAGCGCTGGAGATACGCAGTATTTT

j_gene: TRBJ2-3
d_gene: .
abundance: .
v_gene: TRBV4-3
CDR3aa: CASSFQRINTQYF
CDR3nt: TGCGCCAGCAGCTTCCAGAGGATTAATACGCAGTATTTT

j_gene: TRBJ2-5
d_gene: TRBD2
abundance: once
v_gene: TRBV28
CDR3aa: CASSLGLAGGEETQYF
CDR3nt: TGTGCCAGCAGTCTAGGACTAGCGGGAGGGGAAGAGACCCAGTACTTC

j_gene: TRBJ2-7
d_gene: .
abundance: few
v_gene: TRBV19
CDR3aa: CASSIRPGAYEQYF
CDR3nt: TGTGCCAGTAGTATTAGGCCAGGGGCCTACGAGCAGTACTTC

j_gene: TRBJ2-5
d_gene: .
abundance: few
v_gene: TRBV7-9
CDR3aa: CASSSVGLSGETQYF
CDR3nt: TGTGCCAGCAGCTCCGTTGGTTTATCGGGAGAGACCCAGTACTTC

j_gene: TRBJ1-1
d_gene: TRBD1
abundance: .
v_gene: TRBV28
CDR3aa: CASSPPGTGGTEAFF
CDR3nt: TGTGCCAGCAGTCCTCCCGGGACAGGAGGAACTGAAGCTTTCTTT

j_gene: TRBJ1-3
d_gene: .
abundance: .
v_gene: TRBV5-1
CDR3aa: CASSLRGGTSSGNTIYF
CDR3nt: TGCGCCAGCAGCTTGCGGGGGGGGACCAGCTCTGGAAACACCATATATTTT

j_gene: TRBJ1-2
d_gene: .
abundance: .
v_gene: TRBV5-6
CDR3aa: CASSLRLHYGYTF
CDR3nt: TGTGCCAGCAGCTTAAGACTTCACTATGGCTACACCTTC

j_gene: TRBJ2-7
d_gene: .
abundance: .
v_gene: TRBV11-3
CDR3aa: CASSMQENSYEQYF
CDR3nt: TGTGCCAGCAGCATGCAGGAAAACTCCTACGAGCAGTACTTC

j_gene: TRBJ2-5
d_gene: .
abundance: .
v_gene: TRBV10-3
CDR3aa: CAISEGRGSWETQYF
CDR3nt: TGTGCCATCAGTGAAGGTCGAGGGTCGTGGGAGACCCAGTACTTC